This T cell receptor (beta chain) was found in a study of T cell responses to AZD1222 COVID-19 vaccine. Study outcomes and limitations: Among spike-specific TCRs, nearly half reportedly target unmutated variant regions. Donors were largely white British and mainly female; clonal diversity was possibly underestimated. Baseline seropositives among AZD1222 recipients totaled only five or six.

Data came from immunoSEQ multiplex PCR; TCRdb stores just in-frame clones and leaves some out. The repertoire includes 140,000 or so clones, about 92% of them detected once, and approximately 12% sits in the top ten. On this clone: Its specificity is not known.

This sequence originates from an adult who had recovered from COVID-19. Source: peripheral blood, taken after recovery from COVID-19.

The CDR3 is CASTPGGAGYGYTF. The CDR3, as DNA: TGTGCCAGCACTCCCGGGGGGGCTGGCTATGGCTACACCTTC. The chain recombines TRBV28 with TRBJ1-2, with a tentative D call TRBD1 (6 bases). V lost 7 bases and J 4 bases, leaving 16 bases between the germline ends. The CDR3 is 14 residues long. Germline V lookup: CDR1 MDHEN, CDR2 SYDVKM.